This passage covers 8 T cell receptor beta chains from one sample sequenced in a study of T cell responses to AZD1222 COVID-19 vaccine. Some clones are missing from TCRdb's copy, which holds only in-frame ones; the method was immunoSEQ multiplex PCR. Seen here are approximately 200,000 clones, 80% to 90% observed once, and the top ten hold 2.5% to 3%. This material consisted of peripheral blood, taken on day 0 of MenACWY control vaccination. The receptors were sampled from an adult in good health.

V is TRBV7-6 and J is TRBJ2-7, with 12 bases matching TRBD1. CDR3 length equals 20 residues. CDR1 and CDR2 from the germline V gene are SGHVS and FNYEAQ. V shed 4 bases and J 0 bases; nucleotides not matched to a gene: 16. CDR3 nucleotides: TGTGCCAGCAGCTCCGGGACAGGGGGCGAATGGCGGGAAAGCTCCTACGAGCAGTACTTC. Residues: CASSSGTGGEWRESSYEQYF.

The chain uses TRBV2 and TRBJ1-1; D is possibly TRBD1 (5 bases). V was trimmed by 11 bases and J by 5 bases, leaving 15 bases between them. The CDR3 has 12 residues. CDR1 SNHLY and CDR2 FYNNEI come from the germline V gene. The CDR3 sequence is CAGDVGGTEAFF. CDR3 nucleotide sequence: TGTGCCGGGGATGTGGGGGGGACTGAAGCTTTCTTT.

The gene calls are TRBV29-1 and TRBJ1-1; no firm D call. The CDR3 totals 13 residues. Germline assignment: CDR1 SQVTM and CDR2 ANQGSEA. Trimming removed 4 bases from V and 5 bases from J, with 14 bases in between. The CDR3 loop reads CSVAEGRETEAFF. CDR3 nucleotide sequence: TGCAGCGTTGCTGAGGGTCGGGAGACTGAAGCTTTCTTT.

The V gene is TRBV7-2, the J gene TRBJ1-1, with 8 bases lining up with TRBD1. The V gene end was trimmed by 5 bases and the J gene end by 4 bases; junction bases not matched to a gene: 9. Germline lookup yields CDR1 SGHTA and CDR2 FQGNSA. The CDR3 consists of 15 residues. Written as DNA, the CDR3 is TGTGCCAGCAGCCCGGACAGGGTTAGTAGCACTGAAGCTTTCTTT. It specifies CASSPDRVSSTEAFF. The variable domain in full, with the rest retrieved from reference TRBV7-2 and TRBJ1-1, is GAGVSQSPSNKVTEKGKDVELRCDPISGHTALYWYRQSLGQGLEFLIYFQGNSAPDKSGLPSDRFSAERTGGSVSTLTIQRTQQEDSAVYLCASSPDRVSSTEAFFGQGTRLTVV.

The CDR3 loop is CASGAGTAGSDTQYF. In DNA form, the CDR3 reads TGTGCCAGCGGTGCCGGGACAGCAGGTTCAGATACGCAGTATTTT. The rearrangement links TRBV2 to TRBJ2-3; 7 bases agree with TRBD1. From germline, CDR1 is SNHLY and CDR2 FYNNEI. The V and J ends lost 8 bases and 4 bases, in that order; junction bases with no gene match: 12. This CDR3 region has 15 residues.

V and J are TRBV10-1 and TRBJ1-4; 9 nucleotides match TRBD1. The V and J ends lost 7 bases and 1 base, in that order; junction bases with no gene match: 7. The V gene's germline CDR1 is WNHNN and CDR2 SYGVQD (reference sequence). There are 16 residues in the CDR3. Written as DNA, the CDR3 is TGCGCCAGCAAGTGGGGACAGGGAGGAACTAATGAAAAACTGTTTTTT. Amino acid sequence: CASKWGQGGTNEKLFF.

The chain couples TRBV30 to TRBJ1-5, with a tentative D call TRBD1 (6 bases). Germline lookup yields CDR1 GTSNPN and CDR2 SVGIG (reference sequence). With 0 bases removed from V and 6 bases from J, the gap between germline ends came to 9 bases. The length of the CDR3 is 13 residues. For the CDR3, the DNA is TGTGCCTGGAGTGTCCAGGGGCCTCAGCCCCAGCATTTT. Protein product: CAWSVQGPQPQHF.

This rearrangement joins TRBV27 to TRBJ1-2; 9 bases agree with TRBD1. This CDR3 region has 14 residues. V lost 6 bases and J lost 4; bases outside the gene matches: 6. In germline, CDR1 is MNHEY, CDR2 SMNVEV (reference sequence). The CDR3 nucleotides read TGTGCCAGCAGAATGCAGGGACAGGGCTATGGCTACACCTTC. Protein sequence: CASRMQGQGYGYTF.